This T cell receptor beta chain was observed in a study of regulatory T cells in long-lasting Graves disease. Study findings and constraints: The study found TRBV28, TRBJ1-2 and TRBJ2-5 favored in persistent disease.

This clonotype was picked up a small number of times. What it recognizes is unknown. Assembly of TCR beta libraries relied on iRepertoire HTBI primers together with Arm-PCR of CDR3 regions. Via MiXCR, TCRdb re-called the multiplex PCR reads, giving one row per CDR3 protein. The sample lists about 470,000 distinct CDR3 sequences, roughly 16% occurring once. From germline, CDR1 is MDHEN and CDR2 SYDVKM. This CDR3 contains 13 residues. Germline trimming cut 10 bases from V and 2 bases from J; bases unmatched to any gene: 5. Time point indicated: newly diagnosed GD, antithyroid drugs for less than 3 months. Isolated PBMC RNA provided the starting material for the TCR library. This same sample was also taken into another study, of T cells in Graves' hyperthyroidism and ophthalmopathy.

This TCR came from a man aged 35 to 55 with Graves disease. The sample in question was peripheral blood mononuclear cells (PBMCs), obtained at new diagnosis, from a patient treated with antithyroid drugs. The chain couples TRBV28 to TRBJ2-7; TRBD2 agrees at 10 bases. CDR3 protein: CATRLAGPYEQYF. In DNA form, the CDR3 reads TGTGCCACTCGACTAGCGGGTCCCTACGAGCAGTACTTC.